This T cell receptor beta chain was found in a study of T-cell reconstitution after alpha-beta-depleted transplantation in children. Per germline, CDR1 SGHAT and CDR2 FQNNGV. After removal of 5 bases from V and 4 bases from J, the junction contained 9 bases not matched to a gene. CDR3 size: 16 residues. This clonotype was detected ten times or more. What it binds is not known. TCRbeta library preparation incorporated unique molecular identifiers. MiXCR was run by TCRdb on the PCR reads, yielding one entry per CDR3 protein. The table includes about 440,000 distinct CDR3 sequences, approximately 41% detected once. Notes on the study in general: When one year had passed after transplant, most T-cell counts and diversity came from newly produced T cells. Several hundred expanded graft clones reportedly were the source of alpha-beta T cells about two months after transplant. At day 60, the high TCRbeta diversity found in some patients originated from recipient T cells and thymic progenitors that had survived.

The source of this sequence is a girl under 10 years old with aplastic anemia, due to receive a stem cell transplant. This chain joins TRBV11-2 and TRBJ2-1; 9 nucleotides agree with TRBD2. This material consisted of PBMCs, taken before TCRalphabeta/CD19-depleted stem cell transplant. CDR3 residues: CASSDLSSGEYNEQFF. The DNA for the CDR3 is TGTGCCAGCAGCGATCTTTCTAGCGGGGAATACAATGAGCAGTTCTTC.